A single T cell receptor beta chain is shown here with its context. Its cognate antigen is unknown. The record originates from a study of chemoradiotherapy in HPV16-positive cancers. This CDR3 is 18 amino acids long. TCRdb's copy holds only in-frame clones and misses some; the assay was immunoSEQ multiplex PCR. The sample consists of approximately 27,000 clones, over 65% of them appearing once. Whole-study findings and limits: Non-HPV-specific T cells did not expand in tumors during treatment, whereas candidate HPV-specific clones and E7-related motifs did. In HPV16-positive patients, HPV-responsive T-cell expansion tracked better recurrence-free survival.

The receptor comes from a human donor with HPV-associated anogenital cancer. The chain employs TRBV21-1 and TRBJ2-6; TRBD1 is the table's D call, not checked against the DNA. TRBV21-1 is annotated as a pseudogene. The sequences come from blood, collected from a patient who underwent chemoradiotherapy. CDR3 loop: CASSMKGPWNSGANVLTF. The DNA for the CDR3 is TGTGCCAGCAGCATGAAGGGGCCATGGAACTCTGGGGCCAACGTCCTGACTTTC.